This T cell receptor (beta chain) is drawn from a study of blood T cells in healthy people across ages. Study-wide points: CMV infection status of these donors was not known. Strong correlation existed between TCR beta diversity and naive T cell percentage.

Through a sample-barcoded 5' primer and a J-beta primer mix, a second PCR was run for about 7 to 12 cycles. MiXCR was run by TCRdb on the 5' RACE reads, yielding one entry per CDR3 protein. The sample shows around 1,500,000 distinct CDR3 sequences, roughly 40% of them seen only once. The study recruited healthy Caucasian donors from Russia who were aged about 6 to 95. V was pared by 5 bases and J by 2 bases, with 5 bases of the junction left unmatched. Per germline, CDR1 SGHTA and CDR2 FQGNSA. This CDR3 has 15 residues. This clonotype was seen a handful of times. The antigen is unknown. The gene calls are TRBV7-2 and TRBJ2-1; 8 positions match TRBD2. This receptor was identified in a woman in her late teens or twenties in good health. Sequenced input: blood. CDR3 sequence: CASSPAGVTYNEQFF. The CDR3 DNA sequence: TGTGCCAGCAGCCCAGCGGGAGTGACCTACAATGAGCAGTTCTTC. The full variable domain, its missing parts supplied by reference TRBV7-2 and TRBJ2-1, is GAGVSQSPSNKVTEKGKDVELRCDPISGHTALYWYRQSLGQGLEFLIYFQGNSAPDKSGLPSDRFSAERTGGSVSTLTIQRTQQEDSAVYLCASSPAGVTYNEQFFGPGTRLTVL.